The entry below gives a single T cell receptor beta chain sequence along with its context. CDR1 is MNHEY, CDR2 SVGAGI, per germline. The CDR3 spans 14 residues. Trimming shortened V by 7 bases and J by 1 base, and 13 bases separated the two germline ends. The sample is drawn from a study of blood T cell repertoires in COVID-19. Study at large: Acute and convalescent COVID-19 specimens originated in the United States, Italy and Spain. PBMCs, B-cell-depleted T cells, or T cells provided the cDNA or gDNA that made up the material.

Original data processing: The authors estimated nucleated cell counts from reference gene primer amplification. The assay was immunoSEQ multiplex PCR, and TCRdb's table has in-frame clones only and misses some. The V and J calls and clone size are taken from that table; D and trimming were inferred from the DNA. The table shows approximately 68,000 clones, with 70% to 90% occurring only once. The origin of this receptor is a man aged 50 to 59 with active COVID-19. Sequencing input: peripheral blood. V usage is TRBV6-5 and J usage is TRBJ1-2; D is possibly TRBD1 (5 bases). The CDR3 here is CASNPGFYNYGYTF. CDR3 sequence (DNA): TGTGCCAGCAACCCAGGGTTTTATAACTATGGCTACACCTTC.